This entry lists 13 T cell receptor beta chains sequenced from one sample in a study of blood T cell repertoires in COVID-19. Measured with immunoSEQ multiplex PCR; TCRdb has only the in-frame clones, and not every one. The sample contains 150,000 to 200,000 clones, approximately 91% of which appear only once. Sequencing was performed on peripheral blood. These TCRs come from a man aged 18 to 30 with COVID-19, enrolled during active disease.

This clone was seen only a few times. The chain joins TRBV15 to TRBJ1-2; 8 bases are a match to TRBD1. The length of the CDR3 is 16 residues. J was trimmed by 7 bases and V by 3 bases; bases with no gene match: 13. Germline V gene sequence: CDR1 LNHNV, CDR2 YYDKDF (reference sequence). CDR3 amino acids: CATSRQFLAGGSGYTF. CDR3 DNA: TGTGCCACCAGCAGGCAATTCCTGGCAGGGGGCTCTGGCTACACCTTC.

The genes are TRBV28 and TRBJ2-1, with D possibly TRBD2 on 6 matching bases. Germline V gives CDR1 MDHEN, CDR2 SYDVKM. The CDR3 contains 15 residues. V shed 11 bases and J shed 4 bases, with 21 bases lying between them. The CDR3 nucleotides are TGTGCCCTCGGGGGTGGAGAGCGACAATACAATGAGCAGTTCTTC. It encodes CALGGGERQYNEQFF.

The J gene is TRBJ2-1, the V gene TRBV5-1, with TRBD2 matching over 8 bases. Per the germline V gene, CDR1 is SGHRS and CDR2 is YFSETQ. The ends lost 5 bases at V and 6 bases at J; junction bases unmatched: 10. The CDR3 loop spans 15 amino acids. DNA of the CDR3: TGCGCCAGCAGATTTAGCGGGGATGGGTCCAATGAGCAGTTCTTC. Its protein is CASRFSGDGSNEQFF.

This clone was counted between two and nine times. V usage is TRBV30 and J usage is TRBJ2-7; possible D gene TRBD2, 5 bases. V lost 0 bases, J lost 3 bases, and 6 bases lay in between. The CDR3 has 12 amino acids. Germline V gives CDR1 GTSNPN, CDR2 SVGIG (reference sequence). CDR3 DNA sequence: TGTGCCTGGAGTGTACGGGACTACGAGCAGTACTTC. Protein: CAWSVRDYEQYF.

The V call is TRBV30, the J call TRBJ2-5, with D perhaps matching TRBD2 (5 bases). Germline CDR1 is GTSNPN and CDR2 is SVGIG (reference sequence). With 6 bases removed from V and 5 bases from J, the gap between germline ends came to 13 bases. The CDR3 extends over 12 amino acids. CDR3 protein: CACLAGRETQYF. The CDR3 DNA follows: TGTGCCTGCCTCGCGGGTAGGGAGACCCAGTACTTC.

The V gene is TRBV6-1, the J gene TRBJ2-7, with TRBD2 identical over 11 bases. CDR1 and CDR2 (germline): MNHNS, SASEGT. This CDR3 region has 15 residues. Unmatched junction bases numbered 2, after V lost 2 bases and J lost 2 bases. CDR3 DNA sequence: TGTGCCAGCAGTGAACTAGCGGGAGGCGCCTACGAGCAGTACTTC. This gives the protein CASSELAGGAYEQYF.

This clone was seen just once. In nucleotides, the CDR3 is TGTGCCAGCAGCCAAGAGTTGACAGGGGGTGAAAAACTGTTTTTT. It is translated as CASSQELTGGEKLFF. The chain combines TRBV4-2 with TRBJ1-4; 9 nucleotides line up with TRBD1. From germline, CDR1 is LGHNA and CDR2 YNFKEQ. After removal of 0 bases from V and 7 bases from J, the junction contained 3 bases not matched to a gene. The CDR3 is 15 amino acids.

This clone turned up a few times. The chain has TRBV9 and TRBJ2-7; 14 positions agree with TRBD2. CDR1 and CDR2 from the germline V gene are SGDLS and YYNGEE. The trim removed 0 bases at V and 9 bases at J, leaving 17 bases unmatched. The CDR3 runs to 19 residues. The CDR3 nucleotides are TGTGCCAGCAGCGTAGGGGGACTAGCGGGAGTTGCAGCATTCGAGCGGCAGTACTTC. It codes for CASSVGGLAGVAAFERQYF. Using reference TRBV9 and TRBJ2-7 for the parts outside the CDR3, the full variable domain is DSGVTQTPKHLITATGQRVTLRCSPRSGDLSVYWYQQSLDQGLQFLIQYYNGEERAKGNILERFSAQQFPDLHSELNLSSLELGDSALYFCASSVGGLAGVAAFERQYFGPGTRLTVT.

The V and J genes are TRBV28 and TRBJ2-7, with a possible D match to TRBD2 (5 bases). Germline V gene lookup returns CDR1 MDHEN and CDR2 SYDVKM. Deletions cut 4 bases from V and 5 bases from J, with 12 bases between. This CDR3 has 13 residues. The CDR3 region is CASSSQEGDEQYF. The CDR3 nucleotides read TGTGCCAGCAGTTCCCAAGAGGGCGACGAGCAGTACTTC.

The genes are TRBV28 and TRBJ1-4; 8 bases agree with TRBD1. With 3 bases clipped from V and 7 bases from J, the junction kept 4 bases outside the gene matches. This CDR3 is 14 amino acids long. Germline V gene sequence: CDR1 MDHEN, CDR2 SYDVKM. In DNA form, the CDR3 reads TGTGCCAGCAGTTTTCAGGGGGCGGGTGAAAAACTGTTTTTT. Residues: CASSFQGAGEKLFF.

This chain joins TRBV10-3 and TRBJ2-7; 8 nucleotides line up with TRBD2. With V trimmed by 2 bases and J by 1 base, 4 bases remained unmatched. In germline, CDR1 is ENHRY, CDR2 SYGVKD. This CDR3 comprises 15 residues. CDR3 amino acids: CAISEAGGRSYEQYF. CDR3 nucleotides: TGTGCCATCAGTGAGGCTGGCGGGAGGTCCTACGAGCAGTACTTC.

The V call is TRBV6-6, the J call TRBJ2-7; 7 bases align to TRBD2. V lost 5 bases to trimming and J lost 2 bases; unmatched junction nucleotides: 9. CDR1 and CDR2 (germline): MNHNY, SVGAGI (reference sequence). The CDR3 runs to 15 residues. The DNA of the CDR3 is TGTGCCAGCAGTGGAAGCGGGGAACTTACCTACGAGCAGTACTTC. Encoded protein: CASSGSGELTYEQYF.

The chain is built from TRBV10-2 and TRBJ2-7; 7 positions agree with TRBD1. With V trimmed by 6 bases and J by 3 bases, 2 bases remained unmatched. Germline V gene sequence: CDR1 WSHSY, CDR2 SAAADI. The CDR3 has 12 residues. CDR3 sequence: CASRGDSYEQYF. DNA for the CDR3: TGCGCCAGCAGGGGGGACAGCTACGAGCAGTACTTC.